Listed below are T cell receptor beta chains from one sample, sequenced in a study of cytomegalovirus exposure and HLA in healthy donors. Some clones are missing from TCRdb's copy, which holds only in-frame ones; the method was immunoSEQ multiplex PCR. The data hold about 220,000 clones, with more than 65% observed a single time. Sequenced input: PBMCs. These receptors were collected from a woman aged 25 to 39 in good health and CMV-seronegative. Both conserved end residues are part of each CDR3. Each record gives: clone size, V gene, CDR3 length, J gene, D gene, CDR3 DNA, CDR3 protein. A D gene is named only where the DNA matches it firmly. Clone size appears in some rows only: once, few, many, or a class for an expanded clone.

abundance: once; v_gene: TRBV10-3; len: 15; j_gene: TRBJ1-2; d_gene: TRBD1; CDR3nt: TGTGCCATCAGTGGGGACAGGGAAACTAACTATGGCTACACCTTC; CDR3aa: CAISGDRETNYGYTF
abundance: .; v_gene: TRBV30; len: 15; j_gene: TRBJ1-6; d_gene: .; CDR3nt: TGTGCCTGGTCGGAGAACTTCTCCTATAATTCACCCCTCCACTTT; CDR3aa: CAWSENFSYNSPLHF
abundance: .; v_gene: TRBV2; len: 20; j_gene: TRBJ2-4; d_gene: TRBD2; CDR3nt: TGTGCCAGCAGTGAAGGAGGGGAACTAGCGGGCAACCTAGCCAAAAACATTCAGTACTTC; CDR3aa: CASSEGGELAGNLAKNIQYF
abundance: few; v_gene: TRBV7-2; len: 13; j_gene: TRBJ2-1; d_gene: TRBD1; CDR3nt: TGTGCCAGCAGCCTCACAGGGGTCAGTGAGCAGTTCTTC; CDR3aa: CASSLTGVSEQFF
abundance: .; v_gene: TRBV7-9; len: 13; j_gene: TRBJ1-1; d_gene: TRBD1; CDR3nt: TGTGCCAGCAGCTTAAGGGGGCGCACTGAAGCTTTCTTT; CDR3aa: CASSLRGRTEAFF
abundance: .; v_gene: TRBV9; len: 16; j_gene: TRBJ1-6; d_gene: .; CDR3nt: TGTGCCAGCAGCGTAGATGGCAGCTCCTATAATTCACCCCTCCACTTT; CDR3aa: CASSVDGSSYNSPLHF
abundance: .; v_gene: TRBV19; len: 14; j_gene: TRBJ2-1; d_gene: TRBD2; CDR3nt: TGTGCCAGTACCCTGAGACGGGAGGGCCAAGGGCAGTTCTTC; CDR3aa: CASTLRREGQGQFF
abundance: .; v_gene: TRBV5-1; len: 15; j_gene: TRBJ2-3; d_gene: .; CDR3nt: TGCGCCAGCAGCTTGCGGGGACTTGGCACAGATACGCAGTATTTT; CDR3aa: CASSLRGLGTDTQYF
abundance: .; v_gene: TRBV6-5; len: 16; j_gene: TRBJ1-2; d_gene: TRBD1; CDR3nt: TGTGCCAGCAGTTACACCCGGACAGGGTCGGGCTATGGCTACACCTTC; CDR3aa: CASSYTRTGSGYGYTF
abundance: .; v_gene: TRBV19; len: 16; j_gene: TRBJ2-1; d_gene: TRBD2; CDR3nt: TGTGCCAGTAGTACCTCCGGTAGCGGGGCTCATAGTGAGCAGTTCTTC; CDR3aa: CASSTSGSGAHSEQFF
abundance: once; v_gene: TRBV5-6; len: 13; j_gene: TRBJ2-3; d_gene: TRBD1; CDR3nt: TGTGCCAGCAGCGGGACAGGGCTAGATACGCAGTATTTT; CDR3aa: CASSGTGLDTQYF
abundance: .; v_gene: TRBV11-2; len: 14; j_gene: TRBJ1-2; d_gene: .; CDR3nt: TGTGCCAGCAGCTTAGACACAGGGCCCTATGGCTACACCTTC; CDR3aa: CASSLDTGPYGYTF
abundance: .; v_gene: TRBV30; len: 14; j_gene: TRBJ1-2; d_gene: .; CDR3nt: TGTGCCTGGAGTGTCGACAGGTCGAACTATGGCTACACCTTC; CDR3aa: CAWSVDRSNYGYTF
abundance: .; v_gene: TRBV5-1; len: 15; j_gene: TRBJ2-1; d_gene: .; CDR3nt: TGCGCCAGCTTTACAGGACCTCCTCTCTACAATGAGCAGTTCTTC; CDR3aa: CASFTGPPLYNEQFF
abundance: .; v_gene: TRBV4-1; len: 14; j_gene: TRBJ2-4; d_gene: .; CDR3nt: TGCGCCAGCAGCCAGGAAATGGCGGGGCCTCGATTGAACTTC; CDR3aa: CASSQEMAGPRLNF
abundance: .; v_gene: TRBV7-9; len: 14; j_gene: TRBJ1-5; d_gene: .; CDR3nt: TGTGCCAGCAGCTTTTCGAGGAGCAATCAGCCCCAGCATTTT; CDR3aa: CASSFSRSNQPQHF
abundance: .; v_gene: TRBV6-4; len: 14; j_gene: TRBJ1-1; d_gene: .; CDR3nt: TGTGCCAGCAGTGACAGAAGAGGGATGACTGAAGCTTTCTTT; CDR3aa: CASSDRRGMTEAFF
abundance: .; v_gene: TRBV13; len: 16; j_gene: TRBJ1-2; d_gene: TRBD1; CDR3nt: TGTGCCAGCAGCTTAAGGGGGACAGGGGGCGTCTATGGCTACACCTTC; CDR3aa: CASSLRGTGGVYGYTF
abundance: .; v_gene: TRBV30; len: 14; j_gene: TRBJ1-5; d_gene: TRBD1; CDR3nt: TGTGCCTGGAACAGGGACAGGGGCAATCAGCCCCAGCTTTTT; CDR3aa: CAWNRDRGNQPQLF
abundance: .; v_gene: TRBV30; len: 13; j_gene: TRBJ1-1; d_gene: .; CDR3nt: TGTGCCTGGAGTGGGGCTCTGAACACTGAAGCTTTCTTT; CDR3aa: CAWSGALNTEAFF
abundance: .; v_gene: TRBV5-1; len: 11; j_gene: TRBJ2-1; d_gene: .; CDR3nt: TGCGCCAGCCACGGGTTGAATGAGCAGTTCTTC; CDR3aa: CASHGLNEQFF
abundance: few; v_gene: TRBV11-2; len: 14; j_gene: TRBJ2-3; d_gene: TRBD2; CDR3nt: TGTGCCAGCAACCCAATCGGGGGGTTAGATACGCAGTATTTT; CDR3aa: CASNPIGGLDTQYF
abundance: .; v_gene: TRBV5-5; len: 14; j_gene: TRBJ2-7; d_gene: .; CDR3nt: TGTGCCAGCAGCTTGGACGGAGGAGAGTACGAGCAGTACTTC; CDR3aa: CASSLDGGEYEQYF
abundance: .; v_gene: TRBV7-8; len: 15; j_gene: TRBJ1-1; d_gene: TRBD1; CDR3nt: TGTGCCAGCAGCTTAGAGGACAGGGGGCTTACTGAAGCTTTCTTT; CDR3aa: CASSLEDRGLTEAFF
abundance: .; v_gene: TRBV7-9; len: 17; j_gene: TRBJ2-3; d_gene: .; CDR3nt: TGTGCCAGCAGCTTAGCCGGGAGCCTTGGTGGGACAGATACGCAGTATTTT; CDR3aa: CASSLAGSLGGTDTQYF